Below, 30 T cell receptor beta chains from the same sample are listed, as sequenced in a study of blood T cell repertoires in COVID-19. Clones were read by immunoSEQ multiplex PCR, and TCRdb kept only the in-frame ones, dropping some. The sample holds about 74,000 clones, under 95% seen once. The sequenced sample was peripheral blood. The receptors were gathered from a man aged 45-60 years with acute or convalescent COVID-19.

This clone was recorded a few times. CDR3 sequence: CASSHGPGKGPYGEQYV. Written as DNA, the CDR3 is TGTGCCAGCAGCCACGGGCCCGGGAAGGGTCCCTATGGCGAGCAGTACGTC. The chain recombines TRBV14 with TRBJ2-7, with a tentative D call TRBD2 (5 bases). The CDR3 totals 17 residues. From germline, CDR1 is SGHDN and CDR2 FVKESK. V lost 3 bases and J lost 6, with 24 bases in between.

V is TRBV30 and J is TRBJ1-2, with D maybe TRBD1 (6 bases). The V gene's germline CDR1 is GTSNPN and CDR2 SVGIG (reference sequence). Deletions cut 4 bases from V and 6 bases from J, with 15 bases between. CDR3 length: 13 amino acids. The CDR3 coding sequence is TGTGCCTGGACTCCAGACAGGAGAAATGGCTACACCTTC. It encodes CAWTPDRRNGYTF.

The genes are TRBV7-8 and TRBJ1-3, with D unclear. V lost 2 bases, J lost 1 base, and 6 bases lay in between. Germline CDR1 and CDR2: SGHVS and FQNEAQ. The CDR3 totals 14 residues. In nucleotides, the CDR3 is TGTGCCAGCAGCTTATCGGGTTCTGGAAACACCATATATTTT. Its protein is CASSLSGSGNTIYF.

The gene calls are TRBV20-1 and TRBJ2-2, with D possibly matching TRBD1 (6 bases). CDR3 length: 15 residues. Deletions cut 3 bases from V and 1 base from J, with 12 bases between. CDR1 is DFQATT, CDR2 SNEGSKA, per germline (reference sequence). CDR3 sequence reads: CSASPDRWNTGELFF. In nucleotides, the CDR3 is TGCAGTGCTAGTCCTGACAGGTGGAACACCGGGGAGCTGTTTTTT.

V is TRBV27 and J is TRBJ1-1, with 7 bases fitting TRBD1. The germline CDR1 and CDR2 sequences are MNHEY and SMNVEV (reference sequence). J was trimmed by 1 base and V by 5 bases; bases with no gene match: 4. CDR3 length equals 14 residues. CDR3 sequence (DNA): TGTGCCAGCAGTGTCCGGACAGGGAACACTGAAGCTTTCTTT. This encodes CASSVRTGNTEAFF.

V gene TRBV28 combines with J gene TRBJ1-5; D perhaps matches TRBD1 (5 bases). Germline CDR1 is MDHEN and CDR2 is SYDVKM. This CDR3 is built from 13 residues. V was clipped by 6 bases and J by 5 bases, with 11 bases between them. This chain's CDR3 is CASSLRGDQPQHF. CDR3 coding DNA: TGTGCCAGCAGCCTACGGGGGGATCAGCCCCAGCATTTT.

CDR3 sequence reads: CASSPGTSSYNEQFF. In nucleotides, the CDR3 is TGTGCCAGCAGCCCAGGGACTAGCTCCTACAATGAGCAGTTCTTC. The chain recombines TRBV11-2 with TRBJ2-1; TRBD2 matches at 8 bases. V lost 5 bases and J lost 0; bases outside the gene matches: 3. The CDR3 runs to 15 residues. Germline CDR1 is SGHAT and CDR2 is FQNNGV.

This clone occurred a few times. The V and J genes are TRBV7-9 and TRBJ2-5; TRBD1 matches at 7 bases. V dropped 6 bases and J dropped 7; count of bases not matched to a gene: 11. CDR1 is SEHNR, CDR2 FQNEAQ, per germline (reference sequence). The CDR3 is 14 residues long. CDR3 coding DNA: TGTGCCAGCAGTTCCAGGGGGACCCCTAGGACCCAGTACTTC. Protein product: CASSSRGTPRTQYF. The full variable domain, its missing parts supplied by reference TRBV7-9 and TRBJ2-5, is DTGVSQNPRHKITKRGQNVTFRCDPISEHNRLYWYRQTLGQGPEFLTYFQNEAQLEKSRLLSDRFSAERPKGSFSTLEIQRTEQGDSAMYLCASSSRGTPRTQYFGPGTRLLVL.

The rearrangement uses TRBV7-9 and TRBJ2-1; 9 bases are shared with TRBD2. In germline, CDR1 is SEHNR, CDR2 FQNEAQ (reference sequence). This CDR3 spans 16 amino acids. The V and J ends lost 5 bases and 4 bases, in that order; junction bases with no gene match: 9. In DNA form, the CDR3 reads TGTGCCAGCAGCGACGTCGGGACTAGCAGATACAATGAGCAGTTCTTC. This encodes CASSDVGTSRYNEQFF.

This chain connects TRBV6-5 to TRBJ1-2; 10 nucleotides align to TRBD1. Trimming took 7 bases from V and 4 from J; bases not matched to a gene: 9. This CDR3 has 15 amino acids. Germline V lookup: CDR1 MNHEY, CDR2 SVGAGI. The CDR3 DNA reads TGTGCCAGCAACGACCGGGACAGGGGCGGCTATGGCTACACCTTC. This gives the protein CASNDRDRGGYGYTF.

The chain is built from TRBV6-5 and TRBJ2-7, with TRBD1 identical over 7 bases. Trimming at V came to 6 bases and at J to 3 bases, leaving 5 bases not matched to a gene. The length of the CDR3 is 13 residues. The germline V gene encodes CDR1 MNHEY and CDR2 SVGAGI. CDR3 sequence (DNA): TGTGCCAGCAGGACCGGGACAGACTACGAGCAGTACGTC. Its translation is CASRTGTDYEQYV.

The CDR3 is CASSALGTDTQYF. DNA of the CDR3: TGTGCCAGCAGCGCACTAGGCACAGATACGCAGTATTTT. The rearrangement joins TRBV9 to TRBJ2-3, with D tentatively TRBD2 (5 bases). Germline CDR1 is SGDLS and CDR2 is YYNGEE. The CDR3 has 13 amino acids. Trimming stripped 3 bases from V and 1 base from J, with 6 bases between.

This chain uses TRBV28 with TRBJ1-2; D is unresolved. Germline V CDR1 and CDR2: MDHEN, SYDVKM. V was shortened by 3 bases and J by 2 bases, with 10 bases between the two germline ends. This CDR3 has 14 residues. CDR3 coding DNA: TGTGCCAGCAGTTTGAACCCTCAGAACTATGGCTACACCTTC. Amino acid sequence: CASSLNPQNYGYTF.

The chain couples TRBV7-3 to TRBJ2-1; D unresolved. CDR1 SGHTA and CDR2 FQGTGA come from the germline V gene. The CDR3 has 13 residues. V was clipped by 0 bases and J by 9 bases, with 9 bases between them. CDR3 region: CASSLTPLGEQFF. CDR3 nucleotide sequence: TGTGCCAGCAGCTTAACCCCCCTCGGTGAGCAGTTCTTC.

The rearrangement uses TRBV2 and TRBJ1-2; 9 bases are a match to TRBD1. This CDR3 has 14 amino acids. The J segment lost 4 bases and the V segment lost 6 bases, leaving 6 bases of the junction unmatched. Germline V gives CDR1 SNHLY, CDR2 FYNNEI. CDR3 protein: CASRKGQGLYGYTF. The CDR3, as DNA: TGTGCCAGCAGGAAGGGACAGGGCCTCTATGGCTACACCTTC. Full variable domain (remainder filled in from reference TRBV2 and TRBJ1-2): EPEVTQTPSHQVTQMGQEVILRCVPISNHLYFYWYRQILGQKVEFLVSFYNNEISEKSEIFDDQFSVERPDGSNFTLKIRSTKLEDSAMYFCASRKGQGLYGYTFGSGTRLTVV.

The chain links TRBV3-1 (or the pseudogene TRBV3-2) to TRBJ2-3; D remains unclear. The CDR3 has 14 amino acids. With 2 bases removed from V and 4 bases from J, the gap between germline ends came to 10 bases. Germline values: CDR1 LGHDT, CDR2 YNNKEL (reference sequence). CDR3 amino acids: CASSQTTGADTQYF. The CDR3 DNA reads TGTGCCAGCAGCCAAACGACGGGTGCAGATACGCAGTATTTT.

The genes are TRBV27 and TRBJ1-1, with a weak D call TRBD1 (6 bases). Deletions cut 1 base from V and 6 bases from J, with 12 bases between. The V gene's germline CDR1 is MNHEY and CDR2 SMNVEV (reference sequence). This CDR3 contains 14 residues. In DNA form, the CDR3 reads TGTGCCAGCAGTTTATTGGCCGGGACATCTGAAGCTTTCTTT. Translating it yields CASSLLAGTSEAFF.

J is TRBJ2-1 and V is TRBV15; TRBD1 matches at 10 bases. With 0 bases clipped from V and 8 bases from J, the junction kept 10 bases outside the gene matches. The CDR3 contains 17 residues. Germline V gene lookup returns CDR1 LNHNV and CDR2 YYDKDF (reference sequence). CDR3 loop: CATSRDVTGTGVHEQFF. In DNA, the CDR3 is TGTGCCACCAGCAGAGACGTAACCGGGACAGGGGTCCATGAGCAGTTCTTC.

The rearrangement joins TRBV2 to TRBJ2-3, with 15 bases aligning to TRBD2. The V gene's germline CDR1 is SNHLY and CDR2 FYNNEI. The CDR3 consists of 18 residues. The junction had 6 bases not matched to a gene; V was cut back by 5 bases and J by 0 bases. As DNA, the CDR3 is TGTGCCAGCAGTCGCGCCGGGACTAGCGGGAGGAGCACAGATACGCAGTATTTT. The encoded protein is CASSRAGTSGRSTDTQYF.

This clone has only a few counts. The chain links TRBV3-1 (or the pseudogene TRBV3-2) to TRBJ1-4; TRBD1 matches at 8 bases. Germline values: CDR1 LGHDT, CDR2 YNNKEL (reference sequence). Unmatched junction bases numbered 6, after V lost 4 bases and J lost 5 bases. The CDR3 extends over 15 amino acids. The DNA for the CDR3 is TGTGCCAGCAGCCTCCGGACAGGGAGGAATGAAAAACTGTTTTTT. This encodes CASSLRTGRNEKLFF.

The CDR3 sequence is CASSYPQEGGKNIQYF. CDR3 sequence (DNA): TGTGCCAGCAGCTATCCCCAGGAGGGTGGCAAAAACATTCAGTACTTC. J is TRBJ2-4 and V is TRBV6-6, with D perhaps matching TRBD2 (6 bases). The CDR3 length is 16 residues. V lost 6 bases, J lost 3 bases, and 18 bases lay in between. Germline-derived CDR1 and CDR2 are MNHNY and SVGAGI (reference sequence).

This chain connects TRBV28 to TRBJ1-6; D is undetermined. V shed 7 bases and J shed 9 bases, with 13 bases lying between them. The CDR3 totals 13 residues. From germline, CDR1 is MDHEN and CDR2 SYDVKM. CDR3 in DNA: TGTGCCAGCAAAGCGGGGTTCAGTTCACCCCTCCACTTT. Amino acid sequence: CASKAGFSSPLHF.

The V call is TRBV10-3, the J call TRBJ1-1, with 8 nucleotides matching TRBD1. This CDR3 contains 15 residues. J gave up 3 bases and V 10 bases, and 13 bases lay outside the gene matches. The germline V gene encodes CDR1 ENHRY and CDR2 SYGVKD. In nucleotides, the CDR3 is TGTGCCAGCCGTTCGACAGGGGCCAGGTACACTGAAGCTTTCTTT. It specifies CASRSTGARYTEAFF.

The chain employs TRBV19 and TRBJ1-1; no definite D call. The CDR3 extends over 13 amino acids. Trimming stripped 0 bases from V and 3 bases from J, with 5 bases between. Germline-derived CDR1 and CDR2 are LNHDA and SQIVND (reference sequence). The CDR3 protein is CASSIDRDTEAFF. The CDR3 DNA reads TGTGCCAGTAGTATAGATCGGGACACTGAAGCTTTCTTT.

The chain links TRBV2 to TRBJ1-1; D possibly corresponds to TRBD1 (5 bases). The CDR3 covers 12 residues. V lost 5 bases, J lost 1 base, and 5 bases lay in between. CDR1 and CDR2 from the germline V gene are SNHLY and FYNNEI. CDR3 residues: CASSTGNTEAFF. The CDR3 DNA is TGTGCCAGCAGTACAGGGAACACTGAAGCTTTCTTT.

The chain links TRBV28 to TRBJ2-1; TRBD2 matches 8 bases. The ends lost 7 bases at V and 2 bases at J; junction bases unmatched: 7. CDR3 length: 15 residues. Germline loops: CDR1 MDHEN, CDR2 SYDVKM. The CDR3: CASMKRGLAYNEQFF. The CDR3 nucleotides read TGTGCCAGCATGAAGCGGGGGTTAGCCTACAATGAGCAGTTCTTC.

The chain has TRBV7-2 and TRBJ2-3; 10 bases align to TRBD2. V was clipped by 2 bases and J by 6 bases; unmatched bases: 5. Germline V gene lookup returns CDR1 SGHTA and CDR2 FQGNSA. The CDR3 runs to 15 residues. The CDR3 DNA is TGTGCCAGCAGCTTACTAGCGGGAGTGCCTGATACGCAGTATTTT. It specifies CASSLLAGVPDTQYF.

The V call is TRBV23-1, the J call TRBJ1-1; possibly TRBD1 for D (5 bases). TRBV23-1 is placed among ORFs of uncertain function. The CDR3 extends over 15 amino acids. Between the trimmed V and J ends, which lost 4 bases and 0 bases, there was a span of 12 bases. The chain's CDR3 is CASSLMDKLNTEAFF. Here the CDR3 DNA reads TGCGCCAGCAGTCTAATGGACAAATTGAACACTGAAGCTTTCTTT.

The chain combines TRBV30 with TRBJ2-1; 7 nucleotides match TRBD2. The V and J ends lost 2 bases and 4 bases, in that order; junction bases with no gene match: 5. The CDR3 spans 14 residues. Per the germline V gene, CDR1 is GTSNPN and CDR2 is SVGIG (reference sequence). As DNA, the CDR3 is TGTGCCTGGAGTACCGGACTAGAGTACAATGAGCAGTTCTTC. Its protein is CAWSTGLEYNEQFF. Using reference TRBV30 and TRBJ2-1 for the parts outside the CDR3, the full variable domain is SQTIHQWPATLVQPVGSPLSLECTVEGTSNPNLYWYRQAAGRGLQLLFYSVGIGQISSEVPQNLSASRPQDRQFILSSKKLLLSDSGFYLCAWSTGLEYNEQFFGPGTRLTVL.

This chain uses TRBV11-2 with TRBJ2-1; 9 positions agree with TRBD2. Losses at the gene ends were 5 bases for V and 11 bases for J; bases not matched to a gene: 16. Germline V gene sequence: CDR1 SGHAT, CDR2 FQNNGV. The CDR3 has 16 amino acids. The CDR3 DNA sequence: TGTGCCAGCAGCCCTGAAGCGGGAGGTGGAATACGAAAGCAGTTCTTC. This gives the protein CASSPEAGGGIRKQFF.